A single sample is the source of the 3 T cell receptor beta chains below, sequenced in a study of a mutant IDH1 vaccine in newly diagnosed glioma. The time point is: week 35, safety follow-up. Vaccination used 300 ug of mutant IDH1 20-mer peptide per dose, with topical imiquimod. Antigens of these TCRs are unknown. TCRdb's table, derived via immunoSEQ multiplex PCR, lists solely in-frame clones and lacks some. Of roughly 32,000 clones listed, 82% are singletons. This specimen was PBMCs, taken from a glioma patient whose treatment included an IDH1 peptide vaccine. These receptors were collected from a woman aged 18-35 years with glioma.

The chain carries TRBV7-2 and TRBJ2-7; TRBD2 aligns across 10 bases. Per the germline V gene, CDR1 is SGHTA and CDR2 is FQGNSA. CDR3 size: 14 residues. Trimming cost V 1 base and J 3 bases; bases outside gene matches: 0. The CDR3 reads CASSLGLAGYEQYF. Here the CDR3 DNA reads TGTGCCAGCAGCTTAGGACTAGCGGGCTACGAGCAGTACTTC.

This clone was picked up one time. The chain couples TRBV6-4 to TRBJ1-4; possible D gene TRBD1, 6 bases. V was shortened by 5 bases and J by 8 bases, with 18 bases between the two germline ends. CDR1 and CDR2 (germline): MRHNA, SNTAGT. The CDR3 sequence is 15 residues long. DNA of the CDR3: TGTGCCAGCAGTCCTACAGGGTCACCAAGGGAAAAACTGTTTTTT. The encoded protein is CASSPTGSPREKLFF.

The sample holds a few counts of this clone. This chain uses TRBV14 with TRBJ1-2; the match to TRBD1 covers 8 bases. The CDR3 extends over 15 amino acids. Germline V gives CDR1 SGHDN, CDR2 FVKESK. Trimming took 5 bases from V and 3 from J; bases not matched to a gene: 8. In DNA, the CDR3 is TGTGCCAGCAGCTATCTGGACAGGGTGGACTATGGCTACACCTTC. This encodes CASSYLDRVDYGYTF.